In its sample, the clone carrying this TCR beta chain was seen many times. TCR beta CDR3 sequences were amplified from RNA transcripts. A set of HTBI primers served as the primers for a first-round RT-PCR of the TCR CDR3. Via MiXCR, TCRdb re-called the multiplex PCR reads, giving one row per CDR3 protein. The table records 350,000 or so distinct CDR3 sequences, around 18% of them present only once. This sample is part of a study of T cells in Graves' hyperthyroidism and ophthalmopathy. This CDR3 is 14 amino acids long. Germline assignment: CDR1 DFQATT and CDR2 SNEGSKA (reference sequence). The ends were cut back, 0 bases at V and 0 bases at J, with 8 bases in the middle.

Source material: blood. The source of this sequence is a woman between 40 and 50 years old with Graves' ophthalmopathy. The V gene is TRBV20-1, the J gene TRBJ1-2; D call uncertain. The CDR3 loop reads CSARDHGSNYGYTF. In DNA form, the CDR3 reads TGCAGTGCTAGAGATCATGGTTCTAACTATGGCTACACCTTC.